This T cell receptor beta chain was identified in a study of technical replicates of blood from a handful of donors (dated by TCRdb to about 2017). The CDR3 contains 14 residues, cysteine and phenylalanine counted. Of all the DNA, just the CDR3 is kept, 42 bases in frame from base 1. CDR1 MDHEN and CDR2 SYDVKM were looked up in the germline V gene. V and J are trimmed by 10 bases and 5 bases, and the gene matches miss 10 bases of the junction. The library was prepared using the immunoSEQ multiplex PCR assay. TCRdb obtained this table from immuneACCESS and retained in-frame rearrangements with V and J assigned. These tables miss some clones; where compared with another copy, unresolved V genes account for less than half of the shortfall, and the remainder is unexplained. Present in this sample are tens of thousands of clones, approximately 94% of which were seen just once. The ten largest account for approximately 0.4% of the sample.

Comment on this clone: The clone's antigen remains unknown. No quality values exist for individual bases; no much larger clone is one base distant.

Sequencing was done on a sample of T cells isolated from PBMCs. The origin of this receptor is a human donor in good health. The chain links TRBV28 with TRBJ1-5; 8 junctional bases match TRBD1. The CDR3: CATITGGTYQPQHF. The base sequence is TGTGCCACCATAACAGGGGGTACTTATCAGCCCCAGCATTTT.